The T cell receptor (beta chain) under discussion was sequenced for a study of blood T cell repertoires in COVID-19. At the level of the study: PBMCs, B-cell-depleted T cells, or T cells were the source of the cDNA or gDNA that made up the material.

The CDR3 has 15 residues. CDR1 is SGHAT, CDR2 FQNNGV, per germline. The V end lost 5 bases, the J end lost 3 bases, and 13 bases lay between the germline ends. Methods used by the authors: Estimates of nucleated cell counts were drawn from the amplification of reference gene primers. The assay was immunoSEQ multiplex PCR, and TCRdb's table has in-frame clones only and misses some. V, J and clone size were drawn from that table, and D and trimming were deduced from the DNA. This sample carries approximately 90,000 clones, around 87% of them seen once, and the ten largest clones take about 18%. The material sequenced was peripheral blood. This chain joins TRBV11-2 and TRBJ2-2; a weak D match, TRBD2 (5 bases). The origin of this receptor is a human donor in a cohort sampled during active COVID-19. The CDR3 DNA sequence: TGTGCCAGCAGCCTAACACAAGCGGACACCGGGGAGCTGTTTTTT. This encodes CASSLTQADTGELFF.